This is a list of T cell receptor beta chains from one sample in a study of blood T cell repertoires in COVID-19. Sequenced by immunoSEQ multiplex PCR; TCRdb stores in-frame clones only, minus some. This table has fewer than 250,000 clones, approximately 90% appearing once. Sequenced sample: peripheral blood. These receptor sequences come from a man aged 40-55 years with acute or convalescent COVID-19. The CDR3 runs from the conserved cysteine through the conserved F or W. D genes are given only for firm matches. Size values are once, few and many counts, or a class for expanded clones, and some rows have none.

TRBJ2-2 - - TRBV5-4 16 TGTGCCAGCAGCCTAACTGGCGGGGAAGGGGCCGGGGAGCTGTTTTTT CASSLTGGEGAGELFF
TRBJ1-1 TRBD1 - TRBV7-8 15 TGTGCCAGCAGCGTCCCACAGGGGGCGATCACTGAAGCTTTCTTT CASSVPQGAITEAFF
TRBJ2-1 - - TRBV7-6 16 TGTGCCAGCAGCTTATGGAGAGGGGGTACCAACAATGAGCAGTTCTTC CASSLWRGGTNNEQFF
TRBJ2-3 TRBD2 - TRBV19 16 TGTGCCAGTAGTATGGTGGGAGGGGTCCGTGCAGATACGCAGTATTTT CASSMVGGVRADTQYF
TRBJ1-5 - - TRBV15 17 TGTGCCACCAGCAGTCAGCGGGGGGGGGCGCGTAATCAGCCCCAGCATTTT CATSSQRGGARNQPQHF
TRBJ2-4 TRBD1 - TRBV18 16 TGTGCCAGCTCACCAAGCTGGGGACAGGGGGCGAACATTCAGTACTTC CASSPSWGQGANIQYF
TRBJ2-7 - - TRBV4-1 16 TGCGCCAGCAGCCAAGAGGTCCGTGGGGCCCTCTACGAGCAGTACTTC CASSQEVRGALYEQYF
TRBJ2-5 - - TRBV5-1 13 TGCGCCAGCAGTCGTTGGTTAGAGGAGACCCAGTACTTC CASSRWLEETQYF
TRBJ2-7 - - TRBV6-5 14 TGTGCCAGCAGTTCTTCAGGGGTAAAATACGAGCAGTACTTC CASSSSGVKYEQYF
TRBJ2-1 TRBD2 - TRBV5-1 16 TGCGCCAGCAGCATGGGACTAGCGGGATCTGGGGATGAGCAGTTCTTC CASSMGLAGSGDEQFF
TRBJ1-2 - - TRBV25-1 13 TGTGCCAGCAGTGGTGGGGACACATATGGCTACACCTTC CASSGGDTYGYTF
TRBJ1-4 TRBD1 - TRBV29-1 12 TGCAGCGTTAGACGACAGGGAGAAAAACTGTTTTTT CSVRRQGEKLFF
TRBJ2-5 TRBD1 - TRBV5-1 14 TGCGCCAGCAGCGAAGGGACAGGGGCCGAGACCCAGTACTTC CASSEGTGAETQYF
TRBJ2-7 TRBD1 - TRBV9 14 TGTGCCAGCAGCACCGGGACAGGGTATGACGAGCAGTACTTC CASSTGTGYDEQYF
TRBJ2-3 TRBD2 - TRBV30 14 TGTGCCTGGAGTTCGGGACTAGCGGGGGGGCCGCAGTATTTT CAWSSGLAGGPQYF
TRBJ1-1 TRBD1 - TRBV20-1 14 TGCAGTGCTAGTCCAGGGACAGTGGTTACTGAAGCTTTCTTT CSASPGTVVTEAFF
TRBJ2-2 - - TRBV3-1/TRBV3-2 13 TGTGCCAGCAGCCACGTAAACACCGGGGAGCTGTTTTTT CASSHVNTGELFF
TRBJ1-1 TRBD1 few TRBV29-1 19 TGCAGCGTAGGGACAGGGGGCGTTAATACTTTCGCCATGAACACTGAAGCTTTCTTT CSVGTGGVNTFAMNTEAFF
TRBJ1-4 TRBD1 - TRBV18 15 TGTGCCAGCTCACCTCGAGGGACAGGGGGTGAAAAACTGTTTTTT CASSPRGTGGEKLFF
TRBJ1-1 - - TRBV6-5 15 TGTGCCAGCAGTTACTCGAACACAGGGTATACTGAAGCTTTCTTT CASSYSNTGYTEAFF
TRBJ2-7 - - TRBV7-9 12 TGTGCCAGCAATAAGGGCGGGGACGAGCAGTACTTC CASNKGGDEQYF
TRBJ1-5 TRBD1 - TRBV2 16 TGTGCCAGCAGTGAAAAATGGACAGGCTACAATCAGCCCCAGCATTTT CASSEKWTGYNQPQHF
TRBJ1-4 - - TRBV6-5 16 TGTGCCAGCAGTTGGCAACCATCAGGGAATAATGAAAAACTGTTTTTT CASSWQPSGNNEKLFF
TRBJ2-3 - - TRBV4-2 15 TGTGCCAGCAGCCAATTGACTGGGGCGGGGGATACGCAGTATTTT CASSQLTGAGDTQYF
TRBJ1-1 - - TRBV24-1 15 TGTGCCACCAGTGATTTGCCCGGGGGAGGCACTGAAGCTTTCTTT CATSDLPGGGTEAFF
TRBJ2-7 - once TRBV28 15 TGTGCCAGCAGCCTATATGTTGGGAGACCCTACGAGCAGTACTTC CASSLYVGRPYEQYF
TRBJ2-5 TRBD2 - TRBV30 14 TGTGCCTGGAGTGTTACGGGGGGAGGGGAGACCCAGTACTTC CAWSVTGGGETQYF
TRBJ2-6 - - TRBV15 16 TGTGCCACCAGCAGAGAGGCCGCCTCTGGGGCCAACGTCCTGACTTTC CATSREAASGANVLTF
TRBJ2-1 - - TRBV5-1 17 TGCGCCAGCAGCTCCAGCCGGGCGGGGAGCTCCTACAATGAGCAGTTCTTC CASSSSRAGSSYNEQFF
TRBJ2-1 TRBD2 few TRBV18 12 TGTGCCAGCTCACCGCGGAGGGGGACTAGGTTCTTC CASSPRRGTRFF
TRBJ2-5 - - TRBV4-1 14 TGCGCCAGCAGCGACCGGGACTACCAAGAGACCCAGTACTTC CASSDRDYQETQYF
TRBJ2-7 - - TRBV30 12 TGTGCCTGGCAGGACAGTTCCTACGAGCAGTACTTC CAWQDSSYEQYF
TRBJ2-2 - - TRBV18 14 TGTGCCAGCTCCGGGACAAGGAACACCGGGGAGCTGTTTTTT CASSGTRNTGELFF
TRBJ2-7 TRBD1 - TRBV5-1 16 TGCGCCAGCAGCTGGGGAACCGGGACAGGGGACTACGAGCAGTACTTC CASSWGTGTGDYEQYF
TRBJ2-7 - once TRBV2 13 TGTGCCAGCAAGATACTAGCCCACTACGAGCAGTACTTC CASKILAHYEQYF
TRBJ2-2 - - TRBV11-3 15 TGTGCCAGCAGCTTAGCGAGGGGAGGCACCGGGGAGCTGTTTTTT CASSLARGGTGELFF
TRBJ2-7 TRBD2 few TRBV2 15 TGTGCCAGCAGCCGGACTAGCGGGGGCTCCTACGAGCAGTACTTC CASSRTSGGSYEQYF
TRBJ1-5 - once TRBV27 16 TGTGCCAGCAGTCCCCTCCGGGGGGCAGGGGATCAGCCCCAGCATTTT CASSPLRGAGDQPQHF
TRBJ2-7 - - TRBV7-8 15 TGTGCCAGCAGCACAGGACCCTCAGTCCCCTACGAGCAGTACTTC CASSTGPSVPYEQYF
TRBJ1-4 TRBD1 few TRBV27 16 TGTGCCAGCAGTTTATATACCGGACAGGGGGGTGAAAAACTGTTTTTT CASSLYTGQGGEKLFF
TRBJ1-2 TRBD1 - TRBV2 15 TGTGCCAGCAGAAGACGAGGACAGGCCCCCTATGGCTACACCTTC CASRRRGQAPYGYTF
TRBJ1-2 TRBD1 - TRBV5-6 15 TGTGCCAGCAGCTTGAAGGCCGGGACAGGGTCGACCTCGGGGTTC CASSLKAGTGSTSGF
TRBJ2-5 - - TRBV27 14 TGTGCCAGCAGTTCCTGGACTGGAGAAGAGACCCAGTACTTC CASSSWTGEETQYF
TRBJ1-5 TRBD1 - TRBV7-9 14 TGTGCCAGCAGCTTAGCGGGGACAGTCCAGCCCCAGCATTTT CASSLAGTVQPQHF
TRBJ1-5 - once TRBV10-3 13 TGTGCCACCTCCCTAGAGGGAATTCAGCCCCAGCATTTT CATSLEGIQPQHF
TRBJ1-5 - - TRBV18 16 TGTGCCAGCTCACCACCGGGGGCGCCGGGGGGTCAGCCCCAGCATTTT CASSPPGAPGGQPQHF
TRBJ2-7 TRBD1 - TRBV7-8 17 TGTGCCAGCAGCCTAACGGCCGGGACAGGGGGCTCCTACGAGCAGTACTTC CASSLTAGTGGSYEQYF
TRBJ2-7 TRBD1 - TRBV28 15 TGTGCCAGCAGCAAATTCCCGGGACAGGGCTACGAGCAGTACTTC CASSKFPGQGYEQYF
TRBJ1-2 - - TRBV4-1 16 TGCGCCAGCAGCCAGGACACCGGACAGCCTAACTATGGCTACACCTTC CASSQDTGQPNYGYTF
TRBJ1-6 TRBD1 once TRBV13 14 TGTGCCAGCAGCTTGGGGGACAGGGAGACACCCCTCCACTTT CASSLGDRETPLHF
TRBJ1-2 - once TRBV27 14 TGTGCCAGCAGGCCAACAGGCCTGGACTATGGCTACACCTTC CASRPTGLDYGYTF
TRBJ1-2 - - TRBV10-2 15 TGCGCCAGCATAAACCTCGAGGCTAACCTGTATGGCTACACCTTC CASINLEANLYGYTF
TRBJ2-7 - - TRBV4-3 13 TGCGCCAGCAGCCTTTCAGTTTCTTACGAGCAGTACTTC CASSLSVSYEQYF
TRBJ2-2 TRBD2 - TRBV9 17 TGTGCCAGCAGCCTCTCCGGGACTAGCCCTGTGACCGGGGAGCTGTTTTTT CASSLSGTSPVTGELFF
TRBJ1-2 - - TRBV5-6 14 TGTGCCAGCAGCTTGTGGCAGTTTAACTATGGCTACACCTTC CASSLWQFNYGYTF
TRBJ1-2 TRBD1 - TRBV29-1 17 TGCAGCGTGGGGGCGGAGGGGGCGACGGACCGGCTCTATGGCTACACCTTC CSVGAEGATDRLYGYTF
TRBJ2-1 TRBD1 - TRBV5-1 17 TGCGCCAGCAGCTTGTTCCCACCGGGACAGGGACGTAATGAGCAGTTCTTC CASSLFPPGQGRNEQFF
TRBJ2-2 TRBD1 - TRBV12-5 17 TGTGCTAGTGGTTTGGTAGGGGGACAGGGGTTAGCAGGGGAGCTGTTTTTT CASGLVGGQGLAGELFF
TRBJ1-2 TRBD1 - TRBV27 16 TGTGCCAGCAGTCCTTGGGACAGGGGGGAAGTATACGGCTACACCTTC CASSPWDRGEVYGYTF
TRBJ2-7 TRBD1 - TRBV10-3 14 TGTGCCATCAGTGAGTCCACAGGGGCTAGCGAGCAGTACTTC CAISESTGASEQYF